These 8 T cell receptor beta chains were all obtained from the same sample, sequenced in a study of cytomegalovirus exposure and HLA in healthy donors. The PCR used 60 Vbeta and 13 Jbeta primers. Produced via immunoSEQ multiplex PCR; TCRdb's table is partial and in-frame only. The table shows 150,000 to 200,000 clones, with 75% to 90% occurring only once. The material sequenced was PBMCs. The receptors shown here come from a young man in good health and CMV-seropositive.

The chain is built from TRBV11-3 and TRBJ2-5, with a tentative D call TRBD1 (6 bases). The CDR3 has 15 amino acids. CDR1 is SGHNT, CDR2 YENEEA, per germline. With 1 base removed from V and 5 bases from J, the gap between germline ends came to 14 bases. Here the CDR3 reads CASSLANREWETQYF. Written as DNA, the CDR3 is TGTGCCAGCAGCTTAGCGAACAGGGAATGGGAGACCCAGTACTTC.

In its sample, this clone was seen once. The rearrangement joins TRBV7-2 to TRBJ2-5; 8 positions match TRBD2. Per germline, CDR1 SGHTA and CDR2 FQGNSA. This CDR3 region has 16 residues. V shed 5 bases and J 5 bases; nucleotides not matched to a gene: 13. CDR3 in amino acids: CASSPRAGGGQETQYF. For the CDR3, the DNA is TGTGCCAGCAGCCCGAGGGCGGGGGGCGGGCAGGAGACCCAGTACTTC. Supplemented by reference TRBV7-2 and TRBJ2-5, the full variable domain reads GAGVSQSPSNKVTEKGKDVELRCDPISGHTALYWYRQSLGQGLEFLIYFQGNSAPDKSGLPSDRFSAERTGGSVSTLTIQRTQQEDSAVYLCASSPRAGGGQETQYFGPGTRLLVL.

The chain carries TRBV19 and TRBJ2-1, with D maybe TRBD2 (5 bases). The germline CDR1 and CDR2 sequences are LNHDA and SQIVND (reference sequence). CDR3 length: 15 residues. The V gene lost 7 bases and the J gene lost 7 bases, with 20 bases spanning the gap. The CDR3 here is CASTPFGAEENEQFF. The DNA of the CDR3 is TGTGCCAGTACCCCCTTCGGAGCGGAAGAGAATGAGCAGTTCTTC.

The CDR3 nucleotides are TGTGCCAGCAGCCCGGGTTATGGAAACACCATATATTTT. Translated: CASSPGYGNTIYF. V gene TRBV14 combines with J gene TRBJ1-3; D unclear. Deletions cut 4 bases from V and 3 bases from J, with 7 bases between. This CDR3 comprises 13 residues. CDR1 is SGHDN, CDR2 FVKESK, per germline.

This clone was detected a few times. CDR3 in DNA: TGTGCCAGCGACTTCGGGAGGGGCGACAATGAGCAGTTCTTC. Its protein product is CASDFGRGDNEQFF. This sequence joins TRBV28 and TRBJ2-1, with 8 bases identical to TRBD2. The CDR3 has 14 amino acids. V shed 8 bases, J shed 5 bases, and the junction held 8 bases outside the gene matches. In germline, CDR1 is MDHEN, CDR2 SYDVKM.

This clone appeared a few times. The chain links TRBV2 to TRBJ1-4; D possibly corresponds to TRBD1 (6 bases). The germline CDR1 and CDR2 sequences are SNHLY and FYNNEI. V was cut by 4 bases and J by 6 bases, with 15 bases left in between. This CDR3 comprises 15 residues. This chain's CDR3 is CASSARRQGYEKLFF. CDR3 coding DNA: TGTGCCAGCAGTGCCCGGCGGCAGGGGTATGAAAAACTGTTTTTT.

This chain uses TRBV30 with TRBJ2-7; 10 bases map to TRBD1. J lost 6 bases, V lost 0 bases, and 5 bases had no gene match. Germline-derived CDR1 and CDR2 are GTSNPN and SVGIG (reference sequence). This CDR3 comprises 14 residues. The CDR3 loop reads CAWSVDRGLGEQYF. The CDR3 bases are TGTGCCTGGAGTGTCGACAGGGGGCTGGGCGAGCAGTACTTC.

This chain links TRBV11-2 with TRBJ2-7, with TRBD2 matching 8 bases. The CDR3 has 16 residues. The V segment lost 0 bases and the J segment 5 bases; nucleotides outside the gene matches: 9. Germline V gene data show CDR1 as SGHAT and CDR2 as FQNNGV. The CDR3 bases are TGTGCCAGCAGCTTAGATAGGATCGGGAGGGTTCACGAGCAGTACTTC. Encoded protein: CASSLDRIGRVHEQYF.